The clone carrying this TCR beta chain appeared a few times. This CDR3 has 14 amino acids. The germline gives CDR1 SNHLY, CDR2 FYNNEI. The ends were cut back, 8 bases at V and 2 bases at J, with 13 bases in the middle. This entry belongs to a study of spatial heterogeneity in lung cancer. As for the study in general: Averaged across combinations, each unique TCR and UMI pairing appeared more than ten times in raw reads, which were uncorrected.

Every TCR cDNA molecule bore its own unique molecular identifier. TCRdb passed the 5' RACE reads through MiXCR, listing each CDR3 protein once. Altogether some 100,000 distinct CDR3 sequences are present, 7% to 9% being singletons, with the ten largest covering 6% to 7.5%. Noted time point: sample taken at primary tumor resection. Researchers sequenced whole RNA taken from tumor, nontumor lung or frozen PBMC without sorting. The donors, 70 or so patients with untreated early-stage non-small cell lung cancer, provided the samples. The rearrangement uses TRBV2 and TRBJ1-3, with TRBD1 as a possible D gene (6 bases). Sequencing was performed on PBMCs, taken at surgery. The sequence came from a male donor with early-stage non-small cell lung cancer. For the CDR3, the DNA is TGTGCCAGCGGTTCCCGGACAGCTGGAAACACCATATATTTT. Its translation: CASGSRTAGNTIYF.